This paragraph reports one TCR beta chain. The antigen it recognizes is unknown. No much larger clonotype is one base removed from it; base qualities were not supplied. A second Seattle source provided samples from volunteer blood donors who had recovered from COVID-19. Collaborating institutions collected whole blood in K2EDTA tubes following their own protocols. Collaborator samples were shipped for TCRbeta analysis as frozen whole blood, isolated PBMCs, or DNA extracted from either sample type. At the junction V is shortened by 0 bases and J by 6 bases, with 9 bases in between. The germline V gene supplies CDR1 SGHTA and CDR2 FQGTGA. Inclusive of the bounding cysteine and phenylalanine, the CDR3 is 13 residues long. The retained sequence is limited to the CDR3, 39 bases, with the frame set at the first base. TCRbeta CDR3 regions were amplified from genomic DNA using the immunoSEQ Assay, a bias-controlled multiplex PCR. The study's own analysis went as follows. Nucleated cell counts per sample were estimated from amplification of reference gene primers within the assay. To quantify the absolute abundance of each unique TCRbeta CDR3 rearrangement, sequence reads were collapsed and filtered. Productive Simpson clonality was computed per sample as the square root of Simpson's diversity index over productive rearrangements. TCRdb stores this immuneACCESS table with in-frame sequences only. Part of the clones is absent; in the studies checked, under half of the shortfall reflects unresolved V genes, and no reason is known for the rest. The V and J calls and clone size are taken from that table; D and trimming were inferred from the DNA. Here the sample has a few hundred thousand clones; 83% occur a single time. Less than 6% of the sample is taken by the ten largest.

The data are from a study of blood T cell repertoires in COVID-19 (dated by TCRdb to 2020 to 2021). Regarding the study in general: Collaborator samples came from the United States, Italy and Spain and covered acute and convalescent phases of COVID-19. The material from the prospective study consisted of cDNA or gDNA derived from T cells, B-cell-depleted T cells, or PBMCs. The samples were drawn from the first 160 participants of the ongoing ImmuneRACE study and from 1,254 subjects provided by 6 global collaborators. The repertoires were made available in a free public database intended to serve as a resource for research on the immune response to SARS-CoV-2. A de-identified subject ID, COVID-19 status, age in years and sex were almost always included in the sample metadata. Where available, HLA class I and class II types were obtained from metadata supplied by the sample provider rather than from assay-based typing. Subjects who had been exposed to COVID-19, were actively infected with it, or had recovered from it provided the deeply sampled blood TCRbeta repertoires that made up the dataset. Overall results and qualifications from the work: Clinical and demographic metadata were provided uncurated, with the amount varying by source and participant.

The sequence joins TRBV7-3 to TRBJ2-7, with TRBD2 as a weak D call on 5 bases. This receptor was identified in a man aged 55-75 years who had recovered from COVID-19. The sample was peripheral blood. The DNA sequence is as follows: TGTGCCAGCAGCTTAACGAGGGCGGGCGAGCAGTACTTC. The translation is CASSLTRAGEQYF.